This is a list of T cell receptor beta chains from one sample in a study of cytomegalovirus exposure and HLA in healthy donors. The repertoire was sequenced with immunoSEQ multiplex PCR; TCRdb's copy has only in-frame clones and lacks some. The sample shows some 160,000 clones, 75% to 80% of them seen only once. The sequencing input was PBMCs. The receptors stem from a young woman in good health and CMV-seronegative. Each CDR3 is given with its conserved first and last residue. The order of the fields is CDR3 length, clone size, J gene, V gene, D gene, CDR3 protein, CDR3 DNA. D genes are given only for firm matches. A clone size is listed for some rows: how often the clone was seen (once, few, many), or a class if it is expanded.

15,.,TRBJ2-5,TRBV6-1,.,CASSELVEGGETQYF,TGTGCCAGCAGTGAACTGGTCGAAGGGGGAGAGACCCAGTACTTC
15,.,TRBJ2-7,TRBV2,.,CASSGREAISYEQYF,TGTGCCAGCAGTGGGCGCGAAGCGATTTCCTACGAGCAGTACTTC
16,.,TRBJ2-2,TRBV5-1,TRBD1,CASSHRTGQNTGELFF,TGCGCCAGCAGCCATCGGACAGGACAGAACACCGGGGAGCTGTTTTTT
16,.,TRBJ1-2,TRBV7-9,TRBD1,CASSLGGTGDNYGYTF,TGTGCCAGCAGCTTAGGAGGGACAGGGGATAACTATGGCTACACCTTC
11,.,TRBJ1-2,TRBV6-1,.,CASTGGYGYTF,TGTGCCAGCACGGGGGGCTATGGCTACACCTTC
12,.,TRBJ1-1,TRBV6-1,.,CASSDSRREAFF,TGTGCCAGCAGTGATAGTCGCAGGGAAGCTTTCTTT
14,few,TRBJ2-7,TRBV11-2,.,CASSLGTLANEQYF,TGTGCCAGCAGCCTCGGGACATTAGCCAACGAGCAGTACTTC
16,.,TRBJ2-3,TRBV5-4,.,CASSFWDSPFTDTQYF,TGTGCCAGCAGCTTTTGGGACTCACCATTCACAGATACGCAGTATTTT
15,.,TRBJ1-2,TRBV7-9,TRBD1,CASSLEAGRGYGYTF,TGTGCCAGCAGCTTAGAGGCGGGCAGGGGGTATGGCTACACCTTC
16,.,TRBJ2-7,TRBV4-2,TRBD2,CASSQATGTSGYEQYF,TGTGCCAGCAGCCAAGCGACCGGGACTAGCGGATACGAGCAGTACTTC
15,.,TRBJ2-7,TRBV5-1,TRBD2,CASSDSGTSGGPQYF,TGCGCCAGCAGCGATTCCGGGACTAGCGGGGGGCCGCAGTACTTC
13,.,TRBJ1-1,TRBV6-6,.,CATIGGVNTEAFF,TGTGCCACAATAGGCGGGGTAAACACTGAAGCTTTCTTT
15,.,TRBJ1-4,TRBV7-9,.,CASGGSQATNEKLFF,TGTGCCAGCGGAGGCAGCCAAGCAACTAATGAAAAACTGTTTTTT
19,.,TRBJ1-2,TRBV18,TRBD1,CASSQLPGQTSGRRSGYTF,TGTGCCAGCTCTCAACTCCCGGGACAGACCTCCGGGAGAAGGTCTGGCTACACCTTC
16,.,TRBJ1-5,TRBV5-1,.,CASSYDLGISNQPQHF,TGCGCCAGCAGTTACGATCTCGGGATTAGCAATCAGCCCCAGCATTTT
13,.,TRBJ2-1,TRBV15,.,CATSRVSPNEQFF,TGTGCCACCAGCAGAGTCTCCCCCAATGAGCAGTTCTTC
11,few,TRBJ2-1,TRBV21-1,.,CASIRRLEQFF,TGTGCCAGCATCAGGCGTCTCGAGCAGTTCTTC
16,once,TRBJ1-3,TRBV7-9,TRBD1,CASSRQGLSSGNTIYF,TGTGCCAGCAGCCGACAGGGCCTTTCCTCTGGAAACACCATATATTTT
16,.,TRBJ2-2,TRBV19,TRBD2,CASRGTSRGVTGELFF,TGTGCCAGTAGGGGGACTAGCCGGGGCGTCACCGGGGAGCTGTTTTTT
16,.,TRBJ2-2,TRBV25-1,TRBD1,CASSAPDRGHTGELFF,TGTGCCAGCAGTGCCCCGGACAGGGGTCACACCGGGGAGCTGTTTTTT
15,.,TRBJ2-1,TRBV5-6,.,CASSLGGILDNEQFF,TGTGCCAGCAGCTTGGGAGGGATCCTTGACAATGAGCAGTTCTTC
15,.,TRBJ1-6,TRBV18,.,CASSNRSSYNSPLHF,TGTGCCAGCTCAAACAGGAGCTCCTATAATTCACCCCTCCACTTT
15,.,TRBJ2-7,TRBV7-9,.,CASNTGAGVPYEQYF,TGTGCCAGCAACACGGGGGCGGGGGTTCCCTACGAGCAGTACTTC
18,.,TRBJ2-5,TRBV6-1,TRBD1,CASSGQGADKIFQETQYF,TGTGCCAGCAGTGGACAGGGGGCTGATAAGATTTTCCAAGAGACCCAGTACTTC
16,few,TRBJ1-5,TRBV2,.,CASGSPGQGYNQPQHF,TGTGCCAGCGGCTCCCCTGGGCAAGGATACAATCAGCCCCAGCATTTT
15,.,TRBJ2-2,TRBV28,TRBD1,CASSHTGVETGELFF,TGTGCCAGCAGTCACACAGGGGTTGAGACCGGGGAGCTGTTTTTT